Each of the 27 T cell receptor beta chains below was sequenced from the same sample in a study of T-cell memory formation after mild COVID-19. Via MiXCR, TCRdb re-called the 5' RACE reads, giving one row per CDR3 protein. The sample lists hundreds of thousands of distinct CDR3 sequences; 20% were seen once. Material for sequencing was PBMCs or a T cell subset sorted from them (not recorded which). Receptor source: an adult woman who had mild COVID-19 (a few samples of this study predate the infection). Cell type and time point are not known.

This clonotype was counted a few times. This rearrangement joins TRBV18 to TRBJ1-1; D uncertain. The V gene lost 3 bases and the J gene lost 1 base, with 12 bases spanning the gap. The CDR3 length is 15 residues. Germline V lookup: CDR1 KGHSH, CDR2 LQKENI. CDR3 bases: TGTGCCAGCTCACCGCAGGTGGAGACGAACACTGAAGCTTTCTTT. Translating it yields CASSPQVETNTEAFF.

V is TRBV25-1 and J is TRBJ1-2; TRBD1 agrees at 7 bases. From germline, CDR1 is MGHDK and CDR2 SYGVNS. The CDR3 is 17 amino acids. V trimming: 2 bases; J trimming: 5 bases; junction bases outside the gene matches: 14. CDR3 DNA: TGTGCCAGCAGTGAACCGATCGGACAGGTCGGGGTATATGGCTACACCTTC. It translates to CASSEPIGQVGVYGYTF.

The chain employs TRBV5-4 and TRBJ2-1; 10 bases align to TRBD2. The germline CDR1 and CDR2 sequences are SGHNT and YYREEE (reference sequence). This CDR3 has 17 residues. After removal of 4 bases from V and 0 bases from J, the junction contained 7 bases not matched to a gene. The CDR3 DNA follows: TGTGCCAGCAGCCTACCAGCGGGAGGGAGCTCCTACAATGAGCAGTTCTTC. It translates to CASSLPAGGSSYNEQFF.

The chain combines TRBV10-3 with TRBJ2-3; 12 bases are shared with TRBD2. J lost 3 bases, V lost 6 bases, and 7 bases had no gene match. CDR1 is ENHRY, CDR2 SYGVKD, per germline. This CDR3 spans 16 amino acids. The chain's CDR3 is CAISQPTSGGTDTQYF. In DNA form, the CDR3 reads TGTGCCATCAGCCAACCGACTAGCGGGGGTACAGATACGCAGTATTTT.

This clonotype was seen only a few times. The chain uses TRBV29-1 and TRBJ2-5; D is ambiguous. V was shortened by 4 bases and J by 7 bases, with 13 bases between the two germline ends. The CDR3 runs 12 residues. CDR1 and CDR2 from the germline V gene are SQVTM and ANQGSEA. The CDR3 sequence: CSVADGAVTQYF. For the CDR3, the DNA is TGCAGCGTTGCGGACGGTGCAGTGACCCAGTACTTC.

This sequence joins TRBV7-2 and TRBJ2-4; a weak D match, TRBD2 (5 bases). This CDR3 comprises 14 residues. V lost 4 bases to trimming and J lost 13 bases, with 20 bases between them. Per germline, CDR1 SGHTA and CDR2 FQGNSA. CDR3 sequence (DNA): TGTGCCAGCAGCTCGATCACCAGACGGGATACCCAGTACTTC. This gives the protein CASSSITRRDTQYF.

In its sample, this clonotype was seen a few times. This chain connects TRBV6-1 to TRBJ2-7, with unresolved D. The V end was cut by 4 bases, the J end by 0 bases, with 7 bases between. The CDR3 extends over 13 amino acids. Per the germline V gene, CDR1 is MNHNS and CDR2 is SASEGT. CDR3 loop: CASSVPSSYEQYF. The CDR3, as DNA: TGTGCCAGCAGTGTCCCCAGCTCCTACGAGCAGTACTTC.

The rearrangement uses TRBV29-1 and TRBJ2-2; 9 bases match TRBD1. Germline V CDR1 and CDR2: SQVTM, ANQGSEA. The junction had 6 bases not matched to a gene; V was cut back by 0 bases and J by 4 bases. The CDR3 length is 16 residues. The CDR3, as DNA: TGCAGCGTTGAAGATATCGGGACAGGGCGCACCGGGGAGCTGTTTTTT. This encodes CSVEDIGTGRTGELFF.

This clonotype came up a few times. The CDR3 DNA is TGTGCCAGCAGTGAAAGACAGCCGGGGTCCTACGAGCAGTACTTC. Amino acids: CASSERQPGSYEQYF. The rearrangement uses TRBV25-1 and TRBJ2-7; D may be TRBD1 or TRBD2 (5 bases each). Germline V gene lookup returns CDR1 MGHDK and CDR2 SYGVNS. CDR3 length: 15 amino acids. Trimming stripped 2 bases from V and 1 base from J, with 12 bases between.

The chain links TRBV7-9 to TRBJ2-1, with D unresolved. The CDR3 runs to 15 residues. Germline-derived CDR1 and CDR2 are SEHNR and FQNEAQ (reference sequence). V gave up 5 bases and J gave up 12 bases, with 23 bases separating them. The CDR3 spells CASSLDHGPLVGQFF. CDR3 sequence (DNA): TGTGCCAGCAGCCTAGACCACGGCCCCCTCGTCGGGCAGTTCTTC.

This clonotype was counted only a few times. The chain recombines TRBV24-1 with TRBJ1-1; D is unresolved. This CDR3 has 14 amino acids. V lost 4 bases to trimming and J lost 5 bases, with 13 bases between them. From germline, CDR1 is KGHDR and CDR2 SFDVKD. The CDR3 sequence: CATSDPRRTTEAFF. The CDR3 DNA reads as TGTGCCACCAGTGACCCGCGGAGGACGACTGAAGCTTTCTTT.

The rearrangement uses TRBV5-1 and TRBJ1-2; D remains ambiguous. V lost 5 bases and J 2 bases, leaving 10 bases between the germline ends. The V gene's germline CDR1 is SGHRS and CDR2 YFSETQ. CDR3 length: 13 amino acids. CDR3 in amino acids: CASREVLNYGYTF. CDR3 nucleotides: TGCGCCAGCAGGGAAGTCTTGAACTATGGCTACACCTTC.

For this clonotype: The junction and the germline gene differ at one end; a read error may be behind it. The chain recombines TRBV7-9 with TRBJ2-1, with D maybe TRBD2 (6 bases). Germline assignment: CDR1 SEHNR and CDR2 FQNEAQ (reference sequence). There are 10 residues in the CDR3. The DNA of the CDR3 is TGTGCCAGCAGCACTGGGACTCCCATCTTC. Its translation: CASSTGTPIF.

The V and J genes are TRBV12-3 or TRBV12-4 and TRBJ2-3; D gene unclear. V was pared by 3 bases and J by 2 bases, with 12 bases between. This CDR3 contains 15 residues. The CDR3 DNA reads as TGTGCCAGCAGTTTTACCCCCAGTAACACAGATACGCAGTATTTT. Its translation is CASSFTPSNTDTQYF.

This clonotype showed up just a few times. The chain has TRBV29-1 and TRBJ2-1; the match to TRBD2 covers 8 bases. V lost 6 bases and J lost 7; bases outside the gene matches: 26. CDR3 length: 19 amino acids. Germline assignment: CDR1 SQVTM and CDR2 ANQGSEA. The CDR3 sequence: CSVSMTRFSSRGGGNEQFF. For the CDR3, the DNA is TGCAGCGTCTCCATGACCCGCTTTAGCAGCAGGGGCGGGGGGAATGAGCAGTTCTTC.

The V call is TRBV6-1, the J call TRBJ2-1; 9 positions agree with TRBD1. The germline gives CDR1 MNHNS, CDR2 SASEGT. This CDR3 has 19 residues. The ends lost 7 bases at V and 1 base at J; junction bases unmatched: 17. The CDR3 here is CASKFAGTGSIGSYNEQFF. CDR3 nucleotide sequence: TGTGCCAGCAAATTCGCCGGGACAGGGAGTATTGGGTCCTACAATGAGCAGTTCTTC.

The V and J genes are TRBV7-9 and TRBJ1-1; D is uncertain. Between the trimmed V and J ends, which lost 0 bases and 6 bases, there was a span of 8 bases. This CDR3 region has 13 residues. Germline assignment: CDR1 SEHNR and CDR2 FQNEAQ (reference sequence). The DNA of the CDR3 is TGTGCCAGCAGCTTAGCCTCAGCCCCTGAAGCTTTCTTT. This gives the protein CASSLASAPEAFF.

This clonotype has more than one count but fewer than ten. This rearrangement joins TRBV4-1 to TRBJ2-3; 13 bases match TRBD2. CDR1 and CDR2 from the germline V gene are MGHRA and YSYEKL. Trimming cost V 4 bases and J 2 bases; bases outside gene matches: 9. This CDR3 is 18 amino acids long. As DNA, the CDR3 is TGCGCCAGCAGCCTCACCCGACTAGCGGGGGGTGTCACAGATACGCAGTATTTT. This translates into CASSLTRLAGGVTDTQYF.

The chain joins TRBV7-6 to TRBJ2-5, with TRBD2 matching over 7 bases. The trim removed 4 bases at V and 1 base at J, leaving 15 bases unmatched. The germline CDR1 and CDR2 sequences are SGHVS and FNYEAQ. The CDR3 covers 18 residues. The CDR3 spells CASSSLWVPAGTQETQYF. The DNA of the CDR3 is TGTGCCAGCAGCTCCCTGTGGGTGCCAGCGGGGACCCAAGAGACCCAGTACTTC.

This clonotype was seen only a few times. This rearrangement joins TRBV11-2 to TRBJ2-1; possible D gene TRBD1, 5 bases. Germline-derived CDR1 and CDR2 are SGHAT and FQNNGV. V gave up 1 base and J gave up 1 base, with 14 bases separating them. The CDR3 is 17 residues long. CDR3 loop: CASSLAVSAGSYNEQFF. Written as DNA, the CDR3 is TGTGCCAGCAGCTTAGCAGTTTCGGCAGGGTCCTACAATGAGCAGTTCTTC.

The chain links TRBV27 to TRBJ2-7, with 7 bases aligning to TRBD1. The CDR3 totals 15 residues. In germline, CDR1 is MNHEY, CDR2 SMNVEV (reference sequence). J gave up 2 bases and V 2 bases, and 6 bases lay outside the gene matches. Written as DNA, the CDR3 is TGTGCCAGCAGTTTACAACCGGGACAGCCCTACGAGCAGTACTTC. Translating gives CASSLQPGQPYEQYF.

The J gene is TRBJ1-2, the V gene TRBV18; 7 nucleotides line up with TRBD1. CDR3 size: 14 residues. In germline, CDR1 is KGHSH, CDR2 LQKENI. J was trimmed by 4 bases and V by 3 bases; bases with no gene match: 5. The CDR3 here is CASSPLDRFYGYTF. CDR3 DNA sequence: TGTGCCAGCTCACCTCTGGACAGGTTCTATGGCTACACCTTC.

This sequence joins TRBV6-2 or TRBV6-3 and TRBJ2-5; D call uncertain. CDR1 is MNHEY, CDR2 SVGEGT, per germline. CDR3 size: 15 residues. V lost 2 bases and J 5 bases, leaving 15 bases between the germline ends. The CDR3 DNA reads as TGTGCCAGCAGTTACCTAGAAGAGTTGTGGGAGACCCAGTACTTC. Its translation: CASSYLEELWETQYF.

This clonotype showed up just a few times. This rearrangement joins TRBV5-4 to TRBJ2-1; possible D gene TRBD1, 6 bases. Germline CDR1 and CDR2: SGHNT and YYREEE (reference sequence). The V end was cut by 4 bases, the J end by 2 bases, with 19 bases between. This CDR3 contains 17 residues. CDR3 sequence reads: CASSRWDTRPAYNEQFF. As DNA, the CDR3 is TGTGCCAGCAGCCGCTGGGACACCCGACCAGCCTACAATGAGCAGTTCTTC.

The chain joins TRBV5-1 to TRBJ2-7; 7 bases line up with TRBD1. CDR3 length: 14 amino acids. J was trimmed by 6 bases and V by 5 bases; bases with no gene match: 11. The germline V gene has CDR1 SGHRS and CDR2 YFSETQ. The CDR3 coding sequence is TGCGCCAGCAGGCGTGGAGACAGGGTTGGCGAGCAGTACTTC. Its translation: CASRRGDRVGEQYF.

This clonotype was observed a handful of times. The rearrangement uses TRBV12-3 or TRBV12-4 and TRBJ1-2, with D maybe TRBD1 (6 bases). The CDR3 runs 14 residues. V lost 7 bases to trimming and J lost 6 bases, with 18 bases between them. The CDR3 is CASMLGAGRHGYTF. The DNA for the CDR3 is TGTGCCAGCATGCTGGGGGCAGGGCGTCATGGCTACACCTTC.

In its sample, this clonotype was seen a few times. This chain connects TRBV7-9 to TRBJ2-7, with D hard to call. V dropped 5 bases and J dropped 2 bases, with 19 bases sitting between them. Germline CDR1 SEHNR, CDR2 FQNEAQ (reference sequence). CDR3 size: 16 residues. The CDR3 coding sequence is TGTGCCAGCAGCGCTCTCCTGGGTACGCACCCCTACGAGCAGTACTTC. Translating it yields CASSALLGTHPYEQYF.